This TCR beta chain was captured in a study of blood T cell repertoires in COVID-19. Some clones are missing from TCRdb's copy, which holds only in-frame ones; the method was immunoSEQ multiplex PCR. This sample has fewer than 250,000 clones, with around four fifths found just once. CDR1 is SGHRS, CDR2 YFSETQ, per germline. V lost 3 bases to trimming and J lost 0 bases; unmatched junction nucleotides: 5. The CDR3 totals 15 residues. The source material was peripheral blood. This clonotype originated in a woman older than 75 with COVID-19, enrolled during active disease. The rearrangement links TRBV5-1 to TRBJ1-2, with 7 bases lining up with TRBD1. The CDR3 spells CASSSATGANYGYTF. The CDR3 nucleotides read TGCGCCAGCAGCTCCGCTACAGGGGCTAACTATGGCTACACCTTC.